The rows below give T cell receptor beta chains drawn from one sample of a study of CD4 T cells in relation to SARS-CoV-2 and coronaviruses. These receptors' antigens are unknown. Only in-frame clones appear in the TCRdb table, and some are missing; sequencing was by immunoSEQ multiplex PCR. The table includes about 38,000 clones, under 80% detected once. Material: memory CD4+ T cells from PBMCs, cultured in vitro. These receptors all stem from an adult with COVID-19. CDR3s include the opening cysteine and the closing phenylalanine or tryptophan. A D gene is named only where the DNA matches it firmly. The size field is filled for only some rows; it gives once, few, many or a size class.

V	J	D	size	DNA	CDR3
TRBV10-3	TRBJ1-1	TRBD1	-	TGTGCCATCAGAAGACAGGGAACGGGGGTAACGGGGGCTGAAGCTTTCTTT	CAIRRQGTGVTGAEAFF
TRBV6-8	TRBJ1-5	-	-	TGTGCCAGCAGTCTGAGTTATAGCAATCAGCCCCAGCATTTT	CASSLSYSNQPQHF
TRBV5-6	TRBJ2-5	-	-	TGTGCCAGCAGCTCGGGGCTGCCCACAGAGACCCAGTACTTC	CASSSGLPTETQYF
TRBV19	TRBJ2-6	-	-	TGTGCCACCAGCCGGGACGCTGGCTCTGGGGCCAACGTCCTGACTTTC	CATSRDAGSGANVLTF
TRBV9	TRBJ2-7	-	-	TGTGCCAGCAGCGCAACCCTGACAGGGAGGGACGAGCAGTACTTC	CASSATLTGRDEQYF
TRBV9	TRBJ2-1	TRBD1	once	TGTGCCAGCAGCTCCGGACAGGGACCCTACAATGAGCAGTTCTTC	CASSSGQGPYNEQFF
TRBV5-1	TRBJ1-3	-	-	TGCGCCAGCAGGGCACAGGTTGGCTCTGGAAACACCATATATTTT	CASRAQVGSGNTIYF
TRBV27	TRBJ2-7	TRBD2	-	TGTGCCAGCAGTTGGGGCGGGAGTAGGTGGGAGCAGTACTTC	CASSWGGSRWEQYF
TRBV20-1	TRBJ2-7	-	-	TGCAGTGGCGGAGGGACCTACGAGCAGTACTTC	CSGGGTYEQYF
TRBV7-8	TRBJ2-1	TRBD2	once	TGTGCCAGCAGCTTTTACACGGGACTAGTATACAATGAGCAGTTCTTC	CASSFYTGLVYNEQFF
TRBV27	TRBJ1-5	-	-	TGTGCCAGCAGGCGCGGTGGGGATCAGCCCCAGCATTTT	CASRRGGDQPQHF
TRBV6-5	TRBJ2-7	-	-	TGTGCCAGCAGTTACCTTACCCCGGGTCGTTATAACGAGCAGTACTTC	CASSYLTPGRYNEQYF
TRBV2	TRBJ2-3	-	few	TGTGCCAGCAGTGAAGGGACAGGCACAGATACGCAGTATTTT	CASSEGTGTDTQYF
TRBV30	TRBJ2-7	-	-	TGTGCCGTTGGCCCTGGGACGGTCTCCTACGAGCAGTACTTC	CAVGPGTVSYEQYF
TRBV18	TRBJ2-3	TRBD1	-	TGTGCCAGCCTTCGGACAGGGGGGAACACAGATACGCAGTATTTT	CASLRTGGNTDTQYF
TRBV28	TRBJ1-4	TRBD1	-	TGTGCCAGCAGTTTATGGTCGACGACAGGGTCGGGAAAACTGTTTTTT	CASSLWSTTGSGKLFF
TRBV15	TRBJ1-5	TRBD1	-	TGTGCCACCAGCAGAGTTTCAGGAGTGGCAGGGGGTAGGCCCCAGCATTTT	CATSRVSGVAGGRPQHF
TRBV5-1	TRBJ2-2	-	-	TGCGCCAGCAGCTTGGAGGGATACACCGGGGAGCTGTTTTTT	CASSLEGYTGELFF
TRBV19	TRBJ2-2	-	-	TGTGCCAGCAGTATTTTGTCTAGCGCCACCGGGGAGCTGTTTTTT	CASSILSSATGELFF
TRBV5-4	TRBJ2-3	-	-	TGTGCCAGCAGCTTGGTGTCGCAACTCAATACGCAGTATTTT	CASSLVSQLNTQYF
TRBV29-1	TRBJ1-5	-	-	TGCAGCGTTTTAGAGGGGGGCAATCAGCCCCAGCATTTT	CSVLEGGNQPQHF
TRBV3-1/TRBV3-2	TRBJ2-1	TRBD1	-	TGTGCCAGCAGGCAGACAGGGTCCTACAATGAGCAGTTCTTC	CASRQTGSYNEQFF
TRBV15	TRBJ2-7	TRBD2	-	TGTGCCACCAGCAGAGCGGTTAGCGGGAGGACCGAGCAGTACTTC	CATSRAVSGRTEQYF
TRBV6-2/TRBV6-3	TRBJ1-4	TRBD1	-	TGTGCCAGCAGTTATTCGGCTGGGACAGGGGAGGAAAAACTGTTTTTT	CASSYSAGTGEEKLFF
TRBV7-2	TRBJ2-3	-	once	TGTGCCAGCAGCACTAGCAGCACAGATACGCAGTATTTT	CASSTSSTDTQYF
TRBV28	TRBJ2-3	-	-	TGTGCCAGCAGTTTAGAGGGGGGGGTCGGGGATACGCAGTATTTT	CASSLEGGVGDTQYF
TRBV20-1	TRBJ2-3	-	-	TGCAGTGCCAAGGGGTATACGCAGTATTTT	CSAKGYTQYF
TRBV5-4	TRBJ2-2	-	-	TGTGCCAGCAGCGAAGACATAGCCGGGGAGCTGTTTTTT	CASSEDIAGELFF
TRBV18	TRBJ1-2	TRBD1	-	TGTGCCAGTCGACAGGGGATTGATGGCTACACCTTC	CASRQGIDGYTF
TRBV9	TRBJ2-6	-	few	TGTGCCAGCAGCGTAGGGGTTACGGCTTGGGCTGGGGCCAACGTCCTGACTTTC	CASSVGVTAWAGANVLTF
TRBV2	TRBJ2-1	TRBD2	-	TGTGCCAGCAGCCCGGGACTAGCGGACAATGAGCAGTTCTTC	CASSPGLADNEQFF
TRBV6-5	TRBJ2-5	-	-	TGTGCCAGCAGTTACTCGGGTGGGGCCCTCCAAGAGACCCAGTACTTC	CASSYSGGALQETQYF
TRBV7-6	TRBJ2-7	-	-	TGTGCCAGCAGCACCGCGGGACGCTACGAGCAGTACTTC	CASSTAGRYEQYF
TRBV3-1/TRBV3-2	TRBJ1-3	-	-	TGTGCCAGCAGCCCTTCTGGGAGGGGAAACACCATATATTTT	CASSPSGRGNTIYF
TRBV18	TRBJ1-2	-	-	TGTGCCAGCTCACCTACAGGGCAGGGTCACTATGGCTACACCTTC	CASSPTGQGHYGYTF
TRBV27	TRBJ2-1	TRBD1	-	TGTGCCAGCAGTTCAATCGGGACAGGCCACAATGAGCAGTTCTTC	CASSSIGTGHNEQFF
TRBV11-2	TRBJ1-3	-	-	TGTGCCAGCGGTCGGACAGCTGACTTTCCTTTCTCTGGAAACACCATATATTTT	CASGRTADFPFSGNTIYF
TRBV18	TRBJ2-1	-	few	TGTGCCAGCTCACCAGTCAACGAAGAGCAGTTCTTC	CASSPVNEEQFF
TRBV6-5	TRBJ1-1	-	once	TGTGCCAGCAGTTACAAGAACACTGAAGCTTTCTTT	CASSYKNTEAFF
TRBV2	TRBJ2-7	-	-	TGTGCCAGCAGTGATCTGCGGACATACTACGAGCAGTACTTC	CASSDLRTYYEQYF
TRBV5-4	TRBJ2-5	TRBD2	-	TGTGCCAGCAGCAAGGGACTAGCGGGAGCTATGGAGACCCAGTACTTC	CASSKGLAGAMETQYF
TRBV4-3	TRBJ2-3	TRBD2	once	TGCGCCAGCAGTGAGGCTAGCGGGTACAGCACAGATACGCAGTATTTT	CASSEASGYSTDTQYF
TRBV25-1	TRBJ2-5	-	-	TGTGCCAGCAGTAGGACAAAAGAGACCCAGTACTTC	CASSRTKETQYF
TRBV7-9	TRBJ1-1	-	medium-sized	TGTGCCAGCAGCCTAGACATGAACACTGAAGCTTTCTTT	CASSLDMNTEAFF
TRBV5-3	TRBJ1-5	-	-	TGTGCCAGACCTTCTCCCGACAGCTTCAATCAGCCCCAGCATTTT	CARPSPDSFNQPQHF
TRBV28	TRBJ1-5	-	few	TGTGCCAGCAGCTCGGGGCCGGGGGGTCAGCCCCAGCATTTT	CASSSGPGGQPQHF